A selection of T cell receptor beta chains follows, all from one sample in a study of neoadjuvant anti-PD-1 for oral cavity cancer. Clones were read by immunoSEQ multiplex PCR, and TCRdb kept only the in-frame ones, dropping some. Seen here are 12,000 or so clones, around three fifths observed once, and the top ten hold nearly 7%. This specimen was tumor tissue, taken before nivolumab (anti-PD-1) treatment. These receptors were collected from a person aged 40 to 85 with oral cavity squamous cell carcinoma. The donor label of this sample is uncertain. Each CDR3 is given with its conserved first and last residue. A D gene is named only where the DNA matches it firmly. Size values are once, few and many counts, or a class for expanded clones, and some rows have none.

D	V	size	J	CDR3	DNA
-	TRBV10-2	-	TRBJ1-2	CASSDPPNYGYTF	TGCGCCAGCAGTGATCCCCCTAACTATGGCTACACCTTC
-	TRBV2	once	TRBJ1-1	CASKGSAVGAEAFF	TGTGCCAGCAAAGGCAGCGCGGTGGGGGCGGAAGCTTTCTTT
TRBD1	TRBV11-2	-	TRBJ2-7	CASSSARDRGYEQYF	TGTGCCAGCAGCTCAGCGCGGGACAGGGGGTACGAGCAGTACTTC
TRBD2	TRBV9	few	TRBJ2-5	CASSVLAGVGTQYF	TGTGCCAGCAGCGTCCTAGCGGGAGTTGGGACCCAGTACTTC
TRBD1	TRBV5-1	-	TRBJ1-1	CASSRGQGWTEAFF	TGCGCCAGCAGCAGGGGACAGGGTTGGACTGAAGCTTTCTTT
-	TRBV29-1	-	TRBJ1-2	CSVPGEGYGYTF	TGCAGCGTCCCAGGGGAAGGGTATGGCTACACCTTC
-	TRBV14	-	TRBJ1-2	CASKRGGDYGYTF	TGTGCCAGCAAGAGGGGAGGGGACTATGGCTACACCTTC
-	TRBV6-1	-	TRBJ2-1	CASSEKGEQFF	TGTGCCAGCAGTGAAAAGGGGGAGCAGTTCTTC
TRBD2	TRBV5-1	-	TRBJ2-7	CASSGTSGSYEQYF	TGCGCCAGCAGCGGGACTAGCGGGAGTTACGAGCAGTACTTC
-	TRBV5-1	once	TRBJ1-6	CASSSSHGGYNSPLHF	TGCGCCAGCAGCTCGTCCCATGGTGGCTATAATTCACCCCTCCACTTT
TRBD1	TRBV15	-	TRBJ1-2	CATSRDRDGYTF	TGTGCCACCAGCCGGGACAGGGACGGCTACACCTTC
TRBD1	TRBV4-1	once	TRBJ2-1	CASSQEMGTGGIGREQFF	TGCGCCAGCAGCCAAGAAATGGGGACAGGAGGGATTGGTAGGGAGCAGTTCTTC
TRBD1	TRBV6-1	-	TRBJ1-2	CASSRTGAGYTF	TGTGCCAGCAGCAGGACAGGGGCCGGCTACACCTTC
TRBD1	TRBV6-6	-	TRBJ2-3	CASKPTGGVRDTQYF	TGTGCCAGCAAACCGACAGGGGGGGTTCGAGATACGCAGTATTTT
TRBD2	TRBV27	-	TRBJ2-7	CASSLIAGISYEQYF	TGTGCCAGCAGTTTAATAGCGGGAATATCCTACGAGCAGTACTTC
-	TRBV29-1	-	TRBJ2-7	CSVEDRVSYEQYF	TGCAGCGTTGAAGACCGGGTCTCCTACGAGCAGTACTTC
-	TRBV2	few	TRBJ1-2	CASSWTDDGYTF	TGTGCCAGCTCTTGGACAGACGATGGCTACACCTTC
TRBD2	TRBV5-6	-	TRBJ2-5	CASSLGGRAGETQYF	TGTGCCAGCAGCTTGGGCGGGAGGGCCGGAGAGACCCAGTACTTC
-	TRBV20-1	-	TRBJ1-4	CRGGEKLFF	TGCAGAGGCGGCGAAAAACTGTTTTTC
TRBD1	TRBV5-6	large	TRBJ2-7	CASSKRPGQGSEQYF	TGTGCCAGCAGCAAACGTCCGGGACAGGGTTCCGAGCAGTACTTC
-	TRBV5-6	-	TRBJ2-5	CASSLAVVTGKGQETQYF	TGTGCCAGCAGCTTGGCAGTTGTGACTGGGAAGGGCCAAGAGACCCAGTACTTC
TRBD1	TRBV19	-	TRBJ1-5	CASSPTGQGNQPQHF	TGTGCCAGTAGCCCTACGGGACAGGGAAATCAGCCCCAGCATTTT
-	TRBV28	-	TRBJ2-5	CASSLGTNLGGETQYF	TGTGCCAGCAGTTTAGGCACCAACCTCGGGGGAGAGACCCAGTACTTC
TRBD2	TRBV9	-	TRBJ2-3	CASSVVAGVTDTQYF	TGTGCCAGCAGCGTAGTAGCGGGAGTAACAGATACGCAGTATTTT
TRBD1	TRBV2	-	TRBJ2-7	CASNRDRASYEQYF	TGTGCCAGCAACCGTGACAGGGCGTCCTACGAGCAGTACTTC
-	TRBV11-2	-	TRBJ2-2	CASSLGTRTNTGELFF	TGTGCCAGCAGCTTAGGGACAAGAACGAACACCGGGGAGCTGTTTTTT
-	TRBV5-1	-	TRBJ1-6	CASSLAGDRNSPLHF	TGCGCCAGCAGCTTAGCAGGGGATCGAAATTCACCCCTCCACTTT
-	TRBV9	-	TRBJ2-2	CASSQSQIGELFF	TGTGCCAGCAGCCAAAGCCAGATCGGGGAGCTGTTTTTT
-	TRBV6-1	-	TRBJ1-2	CASSQGSGAYYGYTF	TGTGCCAGCAGTCAGGGAAGTGGGGCCTACTATGGCTACACCTTC
-	TRBV9	few	TRBJ2-2	CASRPGHANTGELFF	TGTGCCAGCAGGCCCGGACACGCGAACACCGGGGAGCTGTTTTTT
-	TRBV6-5	-	TRBJ1-6	CASSRDFTSPLHF	TGTGCCAGCAGCCGGGACTTTACCTCACCCCTCCACTTT
TRBD1	TRBV5-1	-	TRBJ2-1	CASSLPGTAHNEQFF	TGCGCCAGCAGCTTACCCGGGACAGCTCACAATGAGCAGTTCTTC
-	TRBV6-6	-	TRBJ1-4	CATNLGNEKLFF	TGTGCCACGAACCTGGGGAATGAAAAACTGTTTTTT
-	TRBV27	-	TRBJ1-4	CASSLTGGGGANEKLFF	TGTGCCAGCAGTCTTACGGGCGGTGGAGGAGCTAATGAAAAACTGTTTTTT
-	TRBV7-2	-	TRBJ2-1	CASSLGTLREQFF	TGTGCCAGCAGCTTAGGGACTTTACGAGAGCAGTTCTTC
-	TRBV5-1	few	TRBJ1-6	CASSSTGLNSPLHF	TGCGCCAGCAGCTCGACAGGTCTTAATTCACCCCTCCACTTT
-	TRBV27	few	TRBJ1-4	CASSSRRLATNEKLFF	TGTGCCAGCAGTTCTCGACGGCTTGCAACTAATGAAAAACTGTTTTTT
TRBD1	TRBV19	few	TRBJ2-1	CASMDRGNEQFF	TGTGCCAGTATGGACAGGGGGAATGAGCAGTTCTTC
-	TRBV18	-	TRBJ1-2	CASSPTGWKMDGYTF	TGTGCCAGCTCACCCACAGGGTGGAAAATGGATGGCTACACCTTC
-	TRBV11-2	few	TRBJ2-5	CASSPPTGTQYF	TGTGCCAGCAGCCCGCCCACCGGGACCCAGTACTTC
-	TRBV6-8	few	TRBJ1-1	CASSYGEEDEAFF	TGTGCCAGCAGTTACGGGGAAGAAGATGAAGCTTTCTTT
TRBD1	TRBV5-1	-	TRBJ2-7	CASTPGQYSYEQYF	TGCGCCAGTACCCCGGGACAGTACTCCTACGAGCAGTACTTC
-	TRBV10-3	few	TRBJ2-7	CAISRDGGAEQYF	TGTGCCATCAGCCGGGACGGAGGGGCCGAGCAGTACTTC